This TCR beta chain was captured in a study of OX40 agonist ivuxolimab in advanced cancers. Study observations and caveats: Researchers did not establish what antigens the expanded peripheral T cells target.

With regard to this clone: The antigen remains undetermined.

Sequencing was performed with immunoSEQ multiplex PCR; in TCRdb, only in-frame clones are kept and a portion is missing. The table shows 70,000 to 85,000 clones, with around 82% occurring only once. The CDR3 length is 17 residues. With 5 bases removed from V and 0 bases from J, the gap between germline ends came to 18 bases. Germline V gene sequence: CDR1 MNHEY, CDR2 SMNVEV (reference sequence). The rearrangement uses TRBV27 and TRBJ2-3; D possibly corresponds to TRBD1 (6 bases). The clonotype originates from an adult with an advanced solid tumor such as melanoma, head and neck, liver or kidney cancer. The sequences come from CD4+ or CD8+ T cells sorted from blood, collected in a trial of the OX40 agonist ivuxolimab. The CDR3 DNA is TGTGCCAGCAGTAGGCGGTCAGGGGCCACTAGCACAGATACGCAGTATTTT. Translated: CASSRRSGATSTDTQYF.